This T cell receptor beta chain was sequenced in a study of cytomegalovirus exposure and HLA in healthy donors. The study, taken as a whole, reports: The Asian-associated ancestry cluster reportedly had fewer N-insertions than the approximately 610-donor mean in a later analysis.

Note on this clone: The antigen is undetermined.

Primers for the PCR totalled 60 Vbeta and 13 Jbeta. Measured with immunoSEQ multiplex PCR; TCRdb has only the in-frame clones, and not every one. The sample lists 150,000 to 200,000 clones, roughly 80% occurring once. Germline V gene lookup returns CDR1 MNHEY and CDR2 SMNVEV (reference sequence). V was shortened by 2 bases and J by 4 bases, with 9 bases between the two germline ends. CDR3 length: 14 residues. The sequenced sample was PBMCs. The clonotype comes from a young woman in good health and CMV-seronegative. The V and J genes are TRBV27 and TRBJ2-1; D is perhaps TRBD2 (6 bases). The CDR3 DNA follows: TGTGCCAGCAGTTTAGCGGGAATGTACAATGAGCAGTTCTTC. Amino acid sequence: CASSLAGMYNEQFF.